This T cell receptor beta chain derives from a study of T cell responses to AZD1222 COVID-19 vaccine. TCRdb's table, derived via immunoSEQ multiplex PCR, lists solely in-frame clones and lacks some. This table has 90,000 to 150,000 clones, about nine tenths appearing once. This CDR3 is built from 15 residues. CDR1 and CDR2 (germline): MGHRA, YSYEKL. The V gene lost 0 bases and the J gene lost 6 bases, with 12 bases spanning the gap. Worth noting for this clone: The antigen is not known.

Study-level findings and limits: Samples come after the peak T cell response, not at day 14. Just five or six AZD1222 recipients were seropositive at baseline. Distributed over spike, vaccine-associated CD4 TCRs predominated at 160-218 and 743-854. Targeting of unmutated variant regions was reportedly seen in nearly half of spike-specific TCRs.

The V and J genes are TRBV4-1 and TRBJ1-5; a possible D gene is TRBD1 (6 bases). The clonotype originates from an adult who received the MenACWY meningococcal vaccine as a control. Source: peripheral blood, taken 28 days after the second dose of the MenACWY control vaccine. CDR3 bases: TGCGCCAGCAGCCAAGACAGGGGAGCAGGTCAGCCCCAGCATTTT. Its protein product is CASSQDRGAGQPQHF.